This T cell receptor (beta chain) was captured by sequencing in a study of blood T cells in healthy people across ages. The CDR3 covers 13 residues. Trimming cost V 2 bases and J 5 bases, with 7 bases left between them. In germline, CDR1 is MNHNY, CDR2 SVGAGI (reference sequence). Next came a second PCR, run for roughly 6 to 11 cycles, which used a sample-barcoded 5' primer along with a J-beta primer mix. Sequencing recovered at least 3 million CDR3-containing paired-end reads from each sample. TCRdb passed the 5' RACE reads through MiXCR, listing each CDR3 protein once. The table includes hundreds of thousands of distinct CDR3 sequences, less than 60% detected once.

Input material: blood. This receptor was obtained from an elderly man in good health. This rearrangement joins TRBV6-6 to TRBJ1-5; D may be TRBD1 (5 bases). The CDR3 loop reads CASSYDRHQPQHF. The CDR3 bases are TGTGCCAGCAGTTACGACAGACATCAGCCCCAGCATTTT.